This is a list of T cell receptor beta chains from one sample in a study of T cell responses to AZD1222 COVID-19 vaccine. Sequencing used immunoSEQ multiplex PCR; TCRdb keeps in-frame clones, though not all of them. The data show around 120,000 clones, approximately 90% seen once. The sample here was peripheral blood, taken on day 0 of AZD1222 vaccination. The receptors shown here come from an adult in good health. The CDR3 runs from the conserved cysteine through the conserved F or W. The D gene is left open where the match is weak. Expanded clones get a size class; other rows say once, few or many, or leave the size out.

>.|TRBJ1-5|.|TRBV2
CASSELTGNQPQHF
TGTGCCAGCAGTGAACTAACAGGGAATCAGCCCCAGCATTTT
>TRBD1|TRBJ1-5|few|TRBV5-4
CASSGDRDQPQHF
TGTGCCAGCAGCGGAGACAGGGATCAGCCCCAGCATTTT
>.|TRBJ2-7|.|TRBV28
CASSFFPGAGEQYF
TGTGCCAGCAGTTTTTTTCCGGGGGCCGGGGAGCAGTACTTC
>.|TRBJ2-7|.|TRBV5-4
CASSPGIAGEQYF
TGTGCCAGCAGCCCCGGGATTGCAGGGGAGCAGTACTTC
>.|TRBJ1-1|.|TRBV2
CASSANFGAFF
TGTGCCAGCAGTGCAAATTTTGGAGCTTTCTTT
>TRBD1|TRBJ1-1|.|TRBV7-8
CASSLGAGGDTEAFF
TGTGCCAGCAGCTTAGGAGCAGGGGGTGACACTGAAGCTTTCTTT
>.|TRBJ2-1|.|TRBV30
CAWSVLGQTSSYNEQFF
TGTGCCTGGAGTGTACTGGGTCAAACGAGCTCCTACAATGAGCAGTTCTTC
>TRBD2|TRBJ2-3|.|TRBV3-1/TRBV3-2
CASSQDPGRGTDTQYF
TGTGCCAGCAGCCAAGATCCCGGGAGGGGCACAGATACGCAGTATTTT
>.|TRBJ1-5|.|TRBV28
CASSLIAGNGNQPQHF
TGTGCCAGCAGTTTAATAGCGGGGAATGGCAATCAGCCCCAGCATTTT
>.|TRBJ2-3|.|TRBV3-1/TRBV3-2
CASSQWGRGPESRTDTQYF
TGTGCCAGCAGCCAATGGGGCAGGGGCCCCGAAAGTCGCACAGATACGCAGTATTTT
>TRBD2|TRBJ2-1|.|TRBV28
CASSLLWLAGRYNEQFF
TGTGCCAGCAGTTTATTATGGCTAGCGGGGAGGTACAATGAGCAGTTCTTC
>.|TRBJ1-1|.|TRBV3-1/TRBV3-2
CASSQTGGDTEAFF
TGTGCCAGCAGCCAGACCGGGGGGGACACTGAAGCTTTCTTT
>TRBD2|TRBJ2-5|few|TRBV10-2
CASSAGRAWETQYF
TGCGCCAGCAGTGCGGGGAGGGCCTGGGAGACCCAGTACTTC
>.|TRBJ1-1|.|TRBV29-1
CSVDGQLNTEAFF
TGCAGCGTTGATGGACAGTTGAACACTGAAGCTTTCTTT
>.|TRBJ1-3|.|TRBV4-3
CASSTSSGNTIYF
TGCGCCAGCAGCACAAGCTCTGGAAACACCATATATTTT
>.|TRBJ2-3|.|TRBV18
CASSSLDGTQYF
TGTGCCAGCTCGTCACTGGACGGAACGCAGTATTTT
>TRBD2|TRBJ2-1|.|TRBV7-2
CASSSSDTGLAGRYNEQFF
TGTGCCAGCAGCTCCTCAGACACGGGACTAGCGGGAAGGTACAATGAGCAGTTCTTC
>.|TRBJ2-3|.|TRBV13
CASSLEGADTQYF
TGTGCCAGCAGCTTAGAAGGGGCAGATACGCAGTATTTT
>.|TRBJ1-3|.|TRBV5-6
CASSLALQVGNTIYF
TGTGCCAGCAGCTTGGCTCTCCAGGTTGGAAACACCATATATTTT
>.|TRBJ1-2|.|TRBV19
CASSINTGNYGYTF
TGTGCCAGTAGTATTAATACGGGGAACTATGGCTACACCTTC
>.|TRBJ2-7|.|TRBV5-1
CASSLEFRGSSYEQYF
TGCGCCAGCAGCTTGGAATTTAGGGGATCCTCCTACGAGCAGTACTTC
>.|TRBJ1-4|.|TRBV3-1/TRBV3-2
CASSNPGVTNEKLFF
TGTGCCAGCAGCAACCCAGGGGTCACTAATGAAAAACTGTTTTTT
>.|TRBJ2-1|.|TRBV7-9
CASSSQYDEQFF
TGTGCCAGCAGCTCTCAGTACGACGAGCAGTTCTTC
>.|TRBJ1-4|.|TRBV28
CASSGDTSGEKLFF
TGTGCCAGCAGCGGGGACACCTCCGGCGAAAAACTGTTTTTT
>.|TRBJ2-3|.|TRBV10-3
CAAQGSTDTQYF
TGTGCCGCCCAGGGGAGCACAGATACGCAGTATTTT
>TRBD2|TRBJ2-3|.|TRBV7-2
CASSPPGLAGGQDTQYF
TGTGCCAGCAGCCCGCCGGGACTAGCGGGAGGGCAAGATACGCAGTATTTT
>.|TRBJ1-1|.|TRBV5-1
CASSVDGNTEAFF
TGCGCCAGCAGCGTGGACGGGAACACTGAAGCTTTCTTT
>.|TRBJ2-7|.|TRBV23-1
CASSQSPGATYEQYF
TGCGCCAGCAGTCAATCCCCAGGGGCGACTTACGAGCAGTACTTC
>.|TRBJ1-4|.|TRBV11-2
CASRNGRDTRRGEKLFF
TGTGCCAGCAGAAACGGCCGGGACACCCGCCGAGGTGAAAAACTGTTTTTT
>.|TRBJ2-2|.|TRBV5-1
CASSSNTGELFF
TGCGCCAGCAGCTCTAACACCGGGGAGCTGTTTTTT
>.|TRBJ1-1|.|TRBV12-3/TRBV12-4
CASSLAQDTEAFF
TGTGCCAGCAGTTTAGCGCAGGACACTGAAGCTTTCTTT
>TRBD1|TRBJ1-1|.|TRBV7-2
CASNPPPGTVNTEAFF
TGTGCCAGCAACCCCCCGCCCGGGACAGTGAACACTGAAGCTTTCTTT
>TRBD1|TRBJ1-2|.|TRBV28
CASSLSQGGGGYTF
TGTGCCAGCAGTTTATCGCAGGGGGGAGGTGGCTACACCTTC
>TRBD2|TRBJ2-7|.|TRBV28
CASSPLAGGWYEQYF
TGTGCCAGCAGCCCGCTAGCGGGAGGGTGGTACGAGCAGTACTTC
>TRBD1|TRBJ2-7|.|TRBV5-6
CASSLGQGAKEQYF
TGTGCCAGCAGCCTCGGACAGGGGGCTAAGGAGCAGTACTTC
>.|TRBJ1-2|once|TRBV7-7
CASSLSISLNYGYTF
TGTGCTAGCAGCTTAAGTATCAGCCTTAACTATGGCTACACCTTC
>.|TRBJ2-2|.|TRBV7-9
CASSPTGLTGELFF
TGTGCCAGCAGCCCGACGGGGCTGACCGGGGAGCTGTTTTTT
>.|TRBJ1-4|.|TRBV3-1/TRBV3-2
CASSQDQRGREKLFF
TGTGCCAGCAGCCAAGATCAGCGGGGTAGGGAAAAACTGTTTTTT
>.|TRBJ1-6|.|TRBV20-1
CSASAGSPLHF
TGCAGTGCTAGTGCAGGATCACCCCTCCACTTT
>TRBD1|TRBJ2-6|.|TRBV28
CASSFSGTGMTGANVLTF
TGTGCCAGCAGTTTCTCCGGGACAGGGATGACTGGGGCCAACGTCCTGACTTTC
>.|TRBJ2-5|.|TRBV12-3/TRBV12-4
CASSNSRTQYF
TGTGCCAGCAGTAACTCTAGGACCCAGTACTTC
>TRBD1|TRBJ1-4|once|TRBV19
CASSIGQGEKLFF
TGTGCCAGTAGTATCGGACAGGGGGAAAAACTGTTTTTT
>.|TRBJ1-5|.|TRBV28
CASSRSKGGNQPQHF
TGTGCCAGCAGTCGATCCAAAGGGGGCAATCAGCCCCAGCATTTT
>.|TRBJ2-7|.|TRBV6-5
CASSYAGTSYEQYF
TGTGCCAGCAGTTACGCAGGTACCTCCTACGAGCAGTACTTC
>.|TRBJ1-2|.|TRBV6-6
CASSLESWTGNYGYTF
TGTGCCAGCAGTCTAGAGAGCTGGACGGGGAACTATGGCTACACCTTC
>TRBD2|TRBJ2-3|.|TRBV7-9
CASSLAEAWREEPDTQYF
TGTGCCAGCAGCTTAGCGGAGGCTTGGCGGGAGGAGCCAGATACGCAGTATTTT
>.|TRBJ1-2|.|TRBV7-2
CASSLNFMTGGYTF
TGTGCCAGCAGCTTGAACTTTATGACAGGCGGCTACACCTTC
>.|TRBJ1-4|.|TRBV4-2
CASSQRANPFADEKLFF
TGTGCCAGCAGCCAAAGGGCCAACCCCTTTGCAGATGAAAAACTGTTTTTT
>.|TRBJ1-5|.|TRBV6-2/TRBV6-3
CASSRDSSNQPQHF
TGTGCCAGCAGTCGTGACAGTAGCAATCAGCCCCAGCATTTT
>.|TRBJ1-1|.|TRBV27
CASSPGVNTEAFF
TGTGCCAGCAGCCCAGGGGTGAACACTGAAGCTTTCTTT
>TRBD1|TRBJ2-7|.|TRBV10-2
CASSAGQGYEQYF
TGCGCCAGCAGTGCGGGACAGGGCTACGAGCAGTACTTC